Each of the 31 T cell receptor beta chains below was sequenced from the same sample in a study of beta chain features in type 1 diabetes. Findings and limits, study-wide: Shortening that was moderate but significant affected the TCRB CDR3s of Type 1 diabetes patients in all four CD4+ subsets.

Antigen specificity for these receptors is unknown. Every isolated RNA sample was fully reverse transcribed, so sequencing captured expressed TCRB transcripts. Sequenced by immunoSEQ multiplex PCR; TCRdb stores in-frame clones only, minus some. The sample carries a few hundred thousand clones, over 9% recorded once. The sample comprised central memory CD4+ T cells from blood. All receptors come from a man aged 25 to 40 with type 1 diabetes.

The chain joins TRBV7-9 to TRBJ2-5; possibly TRBD1 for D (5 bases). The germline gives CDR1 SEHNR, CDR2 FQNEAQ (reference sequence). V lost 0 bases to trimming and J lost 0 bases, with 8 bases between them. The CDR3 has 15 amino acids. The CDR3: CASSLASGYQETQYF. The CDR3 nucleotides read TGTGCCAGCAGCTTAGCGTCAGGGTACCAAGAGACCCAGTACTTC.

This clone was found a few times. The J gene is TRBJ1-5, the V gene TRBV29-1, with a possible D match to TRBD1 (5 bases). Per germline, CDR1 SQVTM and CDR2 ANQGSEA. The V end lost 4 bases, the J end lost 5 bases, and 12 bases lay between the germline ends. This CDR3 spans 13 amino acids. The CDR3: CSVGLAGDQPQHF. CDR3 DNA sequence: TGCAGCGTTGGTCTGGCGGGGGATCAGCCCCAGCATTTT.

The gene calls are TRBV5-5 and TRBJ1-4; tentative D call: TRBD1 (5 bases). Trimming took off 0 bases at V and 3 bases at J, with 6 bases between the two ends. From germline, CDR1 is SGHKS and CDR2 YYEKEE (reference sequence). This CDR3 region has 14 residues. The CDR3 DNA reads TGTGCCAGCAGCTTGGGACAGCCTAATGAAAAACTGTTTTTT. It is translated as CASSLGQPNEKLFF.

This clone was recorded a few times. Germline and junction disagree at one end, which may indicate a read error. The genes are TRBV23-1 and TRBJ2-1, with 14 bases identical to TRBD2. TRBV23-1 carries the ORF label, with uncertain function. The CDR3 is 15 amino acids. The CDR3 DNA follows: TGTGCCAGCAGCCCGGGACTAGCGGGAGTTCATGAGCAGTTCTTC. Residues: CASSPGLAGVHEQFF.

The J gene is TRBJ2-3, the V gene TRBV7-3; tentatively, D is TRBD1 or TRBD2 (5 bases each). This CDR3 has 14 amino acids. V shed 0 bases and J shed 6 bases, with 10 bases lying between them. From germline, CDR1 is SGHTA and CDR2 FQGTGA. The DNA for the CDR3 is TGTGCCAGCAGCTTAACAATCAGGGACGATACGCAGTATTTT. Translated: CASSLTIRDDTQYF.

This clone was counted at least ten times. The chain uses TRBV29-1 and TRBJ2-3; D may be TRBD2 (6 bases). The CDR3 covers 13 residues. Germline values: CDR1 SQVTM, CDR2 ANQGSEA. Trimming left V 3 bases short and J 3 bases short, with 10 bases between. CDR3 residues: CSVDSRGTDTQYF. The CDR3 nucleotides are TGCAGCGTTGATTCGCGGGGAACAGATACGCAGTATTTT.

This chain links TRBV6-1 with TRBJ1-2, with D unclear. Germline V CDR1 and CDR2: MNHNS, SASEGT. With 5 bases removed from V and 2 bases from J, the gap between germline ends came to 9 bases. This CDR3 comprises 13 residues. CDR3 in DNA: TGTGCCAGCAGTTTACGGGAGAACTATGGCTACACCTTC. Translated: CASSLRENYGYTF.

The DNA for the CDR3 is TGTGCCAGCAGGAGGGAACAGGGGAACACAGATACGCAGTATTTT. This encodes CASRREQGNTDTQYF. The chain uses TRBV6-6 and TRBJ2-3; 7 positions agree with TRBD1. The V and J ends lost 6 bases and 2 bases, in that order; junction bases with no gene match: 8. Germline V gene data show CDR1 as MNHNY and CDR2 as SVGAGI (reference sequence). The CDR3 totals 15 residues.

This clone was detected a few times. The chain couples TRBV7-2 to TRBJ2-7; TRBD1 might be the D (6 bases). Germline V lookup: CDR1 SGHTA, CDR2 FQGNSA. The CDR3 is 16 amino acids. V was shortened by 1 base and J by 1 base, with 14 bases between the two germline ends. CDR3 sequence (DNA): TGTGCCAGCAGCTTAGTAAGGGGACAAATTTCCTACGAGCAGTACTTC. Residues: CASSLVRGQISYEQYF.

As to this clone: In the same sample, other DNA sequences code for this CDR3. This chain connects TRBV15 to TRBJ2-1, with 8 bases matching TRBD2. After removal of 5 bases from V and 4 bases from J, the junction contained 10 bases not matched to a gene. Per germline, CDR1 LNHNV and CDR2 YYDKDF (reference sequence). CDR3 length: 16 residues. CDR3 sequence: CATSPFSGNYYNEQFF. Written as DNA, the CDR3 is TGTGCCACCAGCCCCTTTAGCGGGAACTATTACAATGAGCAGTTCTTC. Complete variable domain (other parts from reference TRBV15 and TRBJ2-1): DAMVIQNPRYQVTQFGKPVTLSCSQTLNHNVMYWYQQKSSQAPKLLFHYYDKDFNNEADTPDNFQSRRPNTSFCFLDIRSPGLGDTAMYLCATSPFSGNYYNEQFFGPGTRLTVL.

This clone has ten or more counts. This chain uses TRBV4-2 with TRBJ2-4; TRBD2 matches 7 bases. J lost 1 base, V lost 4 bases, and 1 base had no gene match. The CDR3 length is 14 residues. Germline CDR1 is LGHNA and CDR2 is YNFKEQ. The CDR3 bases are TGTGCCAGCAGCCCAGCGGGGGCCAAAAACATTCAGTACTTC. Encoded protein: CASSPAGAKNIQYF.

This clone was recorded a few times. One junction end disagrees with the germline gene, perhaps due to a read error. CDR3 loop: CASSLAQGEETQYF. The CDR3 DNA follows: TGTGCTAGCAGCTTAGCACAGGGGGAAGAGACCCAGTACTTC. The chain employs TRBV7-7 and TRBJ2-5; TRBD1 agrees at 8 bases. The germline V gene encodes CDR1 SSHAT and CDR2 FNYEAQ (reference sequence). The length of the CDR3 is 14 residues.

The chain has TRBV30 and TRBJ2-7; D unclear. The V gene's germline CDR1 is GTSNPN and CDR2 SVGIG (reference sequence). The length of the CDR3 is 12 residues. Between the trimmed V and J ends, which lost 0 bases and 6 bases, there was a span of 9 bases. The CDR3 DNA reads as TGTGCCTGGAGTGTATCCTGGGGCGAGCAGTACTTC. This translates into CAWSVSWGEQYF.

This clone was found many times. The chain links TRBV7-9 to TRBJ2-4, with TRBD2 matching 7 bases. Per the germline V gene, CDR1 is SEHNR and CDR2 is FQNEAQ (reference sequence). The CDR3 extends over 14 amino acids. V lost 5 bases and J lost 10; bases outside the gene matches: 11. The CDR3 sequence is CASSPPAGLGIQYF. CDR3 DNA sequence: TGTGCCAGCAGCCCACCAGCGGGGCTAGGTATTCAGTACTTC. The variable domain in full, completed from reference TRBV7-9 and TRBJ2-4, reads DTGVSQNPRHKITKRGQNVTFRCDPISEHNRLYWYRQTLGQGPEFLTYFQNEAQLEKSRLLSDRFSAERPKGSFSTLEIQRTEQGDSAMYLCASSPPAGLGIQYFGAGTRLSVL.

The V gene is TRBV18, the J gene TRBJ1-2; 10 bases match TRBD1. This CDR3 region has 18 residues. Unmatched junction bases numbered 13, after V lost 2 bases and J lost 4 bases. Germline V gives CDR1 KGHSH, CDR2 LQKENI. CDR3 coding DNA: TGTGCCAGCTCACCAACCGGACAGGGGGGTCGGGCAGTCTATGGCTACACCTTC. Its protein is CASSPTGQGGRAVYGYTF.

As to this clone: Germline and junction disagree at one end, which may indicate a read error. This chain uses TRBV10-3 with TRBJ2-7, with D perhaps TRBD1 (7 bases). CDR3 length equals 14 residues. Germline V lookup: CDR1 ENHRY, CDR2 SYGVKD. For the CDR3, the DNA is TGTGCCAGCAGTATCAGGGGGGATGGATACGAGCAGTACTTC. Translating gives CASSIRGDGYEQYF.

This clone was picked up a small number of times. CDR3 nucleotide sequence: TGTGCCAGCAGTTCCTTGAGTAGGACAGGGGCCAACGAGCAGTACTTC. Encoded protein: CASSSLSRTGANEQYF. The chain carries TRBV28 and TRBJ2-7, with 9 bases aligning to TRBD1. The CDR3 extends over 16 amino acids. V dropped 4 bases and J dropped 5; count of bases not matched to a gene: 12. Looked up from germline, CDR1 is MDHEN and CDR2 is SYDVKM.

DNA for the CDR3: TGTGCCAGCAGTTTACGGGAGGGAGCCGGGGAGCTGTTTTTT. This codes for CASSLREGAGELFF. V is TRBV6-5 and J is TRBJ2-2, with 8 positions matching TRBD2. The germline gives CDR1 MNHEY, CDR2 SVGAGI. The trim removed 4 bases at V and 6 bases at J, leaving 4 bases unmatched. The CDR3 is 14 residues long.

The chain has TRBV11-1 and TRBJ2-7; D perhaps matches TRBD2 (6 bases). The ends were cut back, 1 base at V and 3 bases at J, with 13 bases in the middle. Germline V gene lookup returns CDR1 SGHAT and CDR2 FQDESV (reference sequence). The CDR3 contains 15 residues. CDR3 sequence: CASSLDRESHYEQYF. CDR3 coding DNA: TGTGCCAGCAGCTTAGACCGGGAGAGTCACTACGAGCAGTACTTC.

This clone was counted between two and nine times. The rearrangement joins TRBV9 to TRBJ2-3, with a weak D call TRBD1 (6 bases). From germline, CDR1 is SGDLS and CDR2 YYNGEE. Trimming removed 0 bases at V and 1 base at J, with 15 bases between. This CDR3 is built from 17 residues. Here the CDR3 reads CASSVEYGGLGTDTQYF. The CDR3 DNA is TGTGCCAGCAGCGTAGAGTATGGGGGCCTTGGCACAGATACGCAGTATTTT.

The table lists this clone with a few counts. The gene calls are TRBV7-9 and TRBJ1-1; 10 nucleotides align to TRBD1. Germline values: CDR1 SEHNR, CDR2 FQNEAQ (reference sequence). The CDR3 totals 13 residues. V was pared by 5 bases and J by 7 bases, with 4 bases of the junction left unmatched. The CDR3 DNA is TGTGCCAGCAGCGTGGGACAGGGGATTGAAGCTTTCTTT. Translated, it gives CASSVGQGIEAFF.

The rearrangement links TRBV4-2 to TRBJ2-6; the match to TRBD1 covers 7 bases. The CDR3 contains 19 residues. Per the germline V gene, CDR1 is LGHNA and CDR2 is YNFKEQ. The ends lost 5 bases at V and 0 bases at J; junction bases unmatched: 13. CDR3 bases: TGTGCCAGCAGCTTGGCACAGGGGATCTATAGCTCTGGGGCCAACGTCCTGACTTTC. Its protein product is CASSLAQGIYSSGANVLTF.

As concerns this clone: Because the CDR3's place on the DNA is in doubt, the DNA is left out and the CDR3 is given as listed by TCRdb. The CDR3 region is CASSKVGQGATPDTQYF. The J gene is TRBJ2-3, the V gene TRBV21-1; the D call TRBD1 from the table was never checked on the DNA. TRBV21-1 is a documented pseudogene. The CDR3 length equals 17 residues, ends included.

This clone was counted between two and nine times. The V call is TRBV21-1, the J call TRBJ2-1; the DNA was not used to check the table's D call, TRBD1. TRBV21-1 is a pseudogene. This CDR3 contains 15 residues. The CDR3 coding sequence is TGTGCCAGCATCGGTCTAAGGGGGTCCTACAATGAGCAGTTCTTC. Translating gives CASIGLRGSYNEQFF.

The chain uses TRBV18 and TRBJ2-5, with a weak D call TRBD2 (5 bases). CDR3 length equals 14 residues. CDR1 and CDR2 (germline): KGHSH, LQKENI. The V gene lost 3 bases and the J gene lost 3 bases, with 11 bases spanning the gap. DNA for the CDR3: TGTGCCAGCTCACCTGGGCCCGGGGAAGAGACCCAGTACTTC. Its translation: CASSPGPGEETQYF. Full variable domain (remainder filled in from reference TRBV18 and TRBJ2-5): NAGVMQNPRHLVRRRGQEARLRCSPMKGHSHVYWYRQLPEEGLKFMVYLQKENIIDESGMPKERFSAEFPKEGPSILRIQQVVRGDSAAYFCASSPGPGEETQYFGPGTRLLVL.

The J gene is TRBJ1-1, the V gene TRBV7-9; 7 bases fit TRBD1. Germline V gene sequence: CDR1 SEHNR, CDR2 FQNEAQ (reference sequence). The V gene end was trimmed by 4 bases and the J gene end by 4 bases; junction bases not matched to a gene: 9. The CDR3 is made up of 15 amino acids. For the CDR3, the DNA is TGTGCCAGCAGCTCCTCCGACAGGGAGGGCACTGAAGCTTTCTTT. Its protein is CASSSSDREGTEAFF.

The V call is TRBV7-7, the J call TRBJ2-7; tentatively, D is TRBD1 or TRBD2 (5 bases each). The germline V gene has CDR1 SSHAT and CDR2 FNYEAQ (reference sequence). CDR3 length: 13 residues. The V end was cut by 5 bases, the J end by 5 bases, with 13 bases between. The CDR3 loop reads CASSPSRGHEQYF. The CDR3 region has the DNA TGTGCCAGCAGCCCCTCTCGGGGCCACGAGCAGTACTTC.

As regards this clone: Its ends do not fully match the called genes, so a read error is possible. This chain links TRBV4-1 with TRBJ2-1; 7 nucleotides align to TRBD1. The CDR3 totals 14 residues. Germline CDR1 MGHRA, CDR2 YSYEKL. The CDR3 nucleotides are TGCGCCAGCAGCCAAGATCAGGGGGTCAATGAGCAGCTCTTC. Protein product: CASSQDQGVNEQLF.

This clone rates as medium-sized. This chain uses TRBV7-2 with TRBJ2-7, with D possibly TRBD2 on 5 matching bases. The germline V gene encodes CDR1 SGHTA and CDR2 FQGNSA. V lost 5 bases and J lost 0, with 11 bases in between. The CDR3 spans 14 residues. In nucleotides, the CDR3 is TGTGCCAGCAGCGCGGACTGGAACTCCTACGAGCAGTACTTC. This encodes CASSADWNSYEQYF.

This clone was counted ten times or more. The chain couples TRBV7-9 to TRBJ2-2; unclear D gene. Germline CDR1 SEHNR, CDR2 FQNEAQ (reference sequence). The CDR3 is 14 residues long. The V end was cut by 5 bases, the J end by 2 bases, with 9 bases between. CDR3 protein: CASSPTINTGELFF. The CDR3 nucleotides read TGTGCCAGCAGCCCCACGATAAACACCGGGGAGCTGTTTTTT.

V and J are TRBV19 and TRBJ2-2; a possible D gene is TRBD1 (5 bases). The CDR3 is 16 residues long. The germline V gene has CDR1 LNHDA and CDR2 SQIVND (reference sequence). The V and J ends lost 5 bases and 2 bases respectively, with 15 bases between them. CDR3 sequence: CASSQGTALNTGELFF. The CDR3 DNA is TGTGCCAGTAGTCAGGGTACAGCATTAAACACCGGGGAGCTGTTTTTT.